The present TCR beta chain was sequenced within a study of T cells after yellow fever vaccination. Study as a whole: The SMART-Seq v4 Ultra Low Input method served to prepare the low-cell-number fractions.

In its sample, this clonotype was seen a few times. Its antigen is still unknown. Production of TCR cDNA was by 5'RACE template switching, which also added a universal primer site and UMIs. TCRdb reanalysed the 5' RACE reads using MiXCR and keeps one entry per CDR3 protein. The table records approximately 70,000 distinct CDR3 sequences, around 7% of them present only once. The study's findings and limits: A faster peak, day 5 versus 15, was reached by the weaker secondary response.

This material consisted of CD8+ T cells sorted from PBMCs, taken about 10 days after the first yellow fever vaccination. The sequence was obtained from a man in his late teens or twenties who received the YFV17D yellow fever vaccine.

This CDR3 reads CASSQATGFGELFF. The CDR3 nucleotides read TGTGCCAGCAGCCAAGCGACGGGGTTCGGGGAGCTGTTTTTT. The chain couples TRBV3-1 to TRBJ2-2; the D gene is possibly TRBD2 (5 bases). The CDR3 sequence is 14 residues long. Germline CDR1 and CDR2: LGHDT and YNNKEL (reference sequence). Trimming stripped 1 base from V and 7 bases from J, with 10 bases between.